This entry is about one TCR beta chain. Its antigen is unknown. Assay used: immunoSEQ multiplex PCR; TCRdb lists only in-frame clones, some missing. This repertoire shows approximately 1.5 million clones, approximately 98% found once; its top ten account for roughly 0.45%. This entry is derived from a study of shared clonotypes between healthy human individuals. General study findings and limits: Sequencing depth was a factor that was expected to affect clonotype sharing among donors.

The donor population consisted of healthy HIV-negative adults with no recent acute infections or vaccinations. In the CD4+ fraction, cells were divided into CD45RA+ naive and CD45RA-negative memory subsets. Sequenced sample: naive CD4+ T cells sorted from blood. Indicated subset: CD45RA+ positively selected. This clonotype was obtained from a man aged 30 to 45 in good health.

For the CDR3, the DNA is TGCGCCAGCAGCTTGGCCTGGGATCGGTTACTCTACGAGCAGTACTTC. This translates into CASSLAWDRLLYEQYF. The chain joins TRBV5-1 to TRBJ2-7; the D is unclear. The CDR3 loop spans 16 amino acids. The germline CDR1 and CDR2 sequences are SGHRS and YFSETQ. V was shortened by 0 bases and J by 3 bases, with 16 bases between the two germline ends. Filled out from reference TRBV5-1 and TRBJ2-7, the complete variable domain reads KAGVTQTPRYLIKTRGQQVTLSCSPISGHRSVSWYQQTPGQGLQFLFEYFSETQRNKGNFPGRFSGRQFSNSRSEMNVSTLELGDSALYLCASSLAWDRLLYEQYFGPGTRLTVT.